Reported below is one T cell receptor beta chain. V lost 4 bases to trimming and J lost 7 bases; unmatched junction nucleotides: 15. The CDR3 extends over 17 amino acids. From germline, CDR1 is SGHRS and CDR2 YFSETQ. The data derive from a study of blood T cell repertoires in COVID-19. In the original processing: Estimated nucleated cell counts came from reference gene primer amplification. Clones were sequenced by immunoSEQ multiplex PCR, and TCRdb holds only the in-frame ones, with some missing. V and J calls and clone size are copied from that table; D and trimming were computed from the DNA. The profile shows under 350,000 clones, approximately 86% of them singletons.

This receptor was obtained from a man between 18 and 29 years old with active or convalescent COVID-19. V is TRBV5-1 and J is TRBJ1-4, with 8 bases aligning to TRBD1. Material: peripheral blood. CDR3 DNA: TGCGCCAGCAGCCCAGGCGCAGGGGGCGATTGGAGTGAAAAACTGTTTTTT. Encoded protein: CASSPGAGGDWSEKLFF.